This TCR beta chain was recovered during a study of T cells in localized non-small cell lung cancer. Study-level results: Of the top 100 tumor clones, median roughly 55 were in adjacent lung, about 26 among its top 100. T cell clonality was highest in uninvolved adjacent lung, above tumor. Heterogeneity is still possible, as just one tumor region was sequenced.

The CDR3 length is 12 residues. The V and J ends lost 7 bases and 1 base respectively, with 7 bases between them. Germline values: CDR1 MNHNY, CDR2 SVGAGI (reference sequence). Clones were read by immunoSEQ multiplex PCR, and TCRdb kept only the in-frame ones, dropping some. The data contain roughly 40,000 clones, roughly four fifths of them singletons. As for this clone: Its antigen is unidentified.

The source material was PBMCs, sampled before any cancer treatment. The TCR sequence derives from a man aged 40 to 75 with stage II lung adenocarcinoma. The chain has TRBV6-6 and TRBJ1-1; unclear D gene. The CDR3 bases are TGTGCCAGCACTCAGGCGAACACTGAAGCTTTCTTT. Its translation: CASTQANTEAFF.